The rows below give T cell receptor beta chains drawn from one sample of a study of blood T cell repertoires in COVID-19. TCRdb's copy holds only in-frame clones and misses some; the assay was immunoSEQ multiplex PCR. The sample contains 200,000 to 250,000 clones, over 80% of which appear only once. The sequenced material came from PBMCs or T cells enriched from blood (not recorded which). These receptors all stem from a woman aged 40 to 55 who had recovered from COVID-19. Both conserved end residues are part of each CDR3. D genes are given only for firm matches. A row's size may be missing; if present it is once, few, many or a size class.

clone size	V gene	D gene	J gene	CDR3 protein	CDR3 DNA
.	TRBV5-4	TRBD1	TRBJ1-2	CASGQDGGYGYTF	TGTGCCAGCGGACAGGATGGGGGCTATGGCTACACCTTC
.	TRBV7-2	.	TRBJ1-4	CASSPGMANEKLFF	TGTGCCAGCAGCCCGGGGATGGCTAATGAAAAACTGTTTTTT
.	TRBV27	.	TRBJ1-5	CASSLFGTENQPQHF	TGTGCCAGCAGTTTATTCGGCACAGAGAATCAGCCCCAGCATTTT
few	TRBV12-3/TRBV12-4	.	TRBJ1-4	CASSLGAGKLFF	TGTGCCAGCAGTTTGGGCGCCGGAAAACTGTTTTTT
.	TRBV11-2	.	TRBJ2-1	CASSWGTSNNEQFF	TGTGCCAGCAGCTGGGGGACTTCCAACAATGAGCAGTTCTTC
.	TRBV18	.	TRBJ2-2	CASSTIRAGELFF	TGTGCCAGCTCCACCATCAGGGCCGGGGAGCTGTTTTTT
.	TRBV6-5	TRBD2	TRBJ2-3	CASSYPGLGGDTQYF	TGTGCCAGCAGTTACCCCGGACTAGGAGGAGATACGCAGTATTTT
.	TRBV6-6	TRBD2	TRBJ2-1	CASSYALAGGYEQFF	TGTGCCAGCAGTTACGCCCTAGCGGGAGGGTATGAGCAGTTCTTC
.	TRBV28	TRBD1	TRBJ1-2	CASSLERTGIYGYTF	TGTGCCAGCAGTTTAGAACGGACAGGGATCTATGGCTACACCTTC
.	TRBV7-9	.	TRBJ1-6	CASSLARRPLHF	TGTGCCAGCAGCTTAGCACGGAGACCCCTCCACTTT
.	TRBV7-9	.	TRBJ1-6	CASSLTGSDSPLHF	TGTGCCAGCAGCTTAACAGGGAGCGATTCACCCCTCCACTTT
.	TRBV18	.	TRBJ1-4	CASSPSPGVELANEKLFF	TGTGCCAGCTCACCGTCGCCGGGAGTGGAATTAGCTAATGAAAAACTGTTTTTT
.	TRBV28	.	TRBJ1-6	CASSFQGGTYNSPLHF	TGTGCCAGCAGTTTTCAGGGAGGGACCTATAATTCACCCCTCCACTTT
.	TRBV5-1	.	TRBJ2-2	CASSFNSGNTGELFF	TGCGCCAGCAGCTTCAACTCGGGGAACACCGGGGAGCTGTTTTTT
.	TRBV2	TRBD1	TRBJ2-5	CANPPDRGLETQYF	TGTGCCAACCCCCCGGACAGGGGTTTAGAGACCCAGTACTTC
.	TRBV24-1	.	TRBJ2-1	CATSDLLGSIDEQFF	TGTGCCACCAGTGATTTACTGGGGAGTATCGATGAGCAGTTCTTC
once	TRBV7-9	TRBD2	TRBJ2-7	CASSPPSGSSYEQYF	TGTGCCAGCAGCCCACCTAGCGGGAGCTCCTACGAGCAGTACTTC
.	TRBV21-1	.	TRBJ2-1	CASSVRDSDNEQFF	TGTGCCAGCAGCGTCAGGGATTCGGACAATGAGCAGTTCTTC
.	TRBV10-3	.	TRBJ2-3	CAISLRADTQYF	TGTGCCATCAGTCTCCGGGCAGATACGCAGTATTTT
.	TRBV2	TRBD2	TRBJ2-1	CASSVRELRTGNEQFF	TGTGCCAGCAGTGTGCGGGAGCTTAGGACTGGCAATGAGCAGTTCTTC
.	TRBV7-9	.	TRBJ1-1	CASSRDRTEAFF	TGTGCCAGCAGCCGTGACAGGACTGAAGCTTTCTTT
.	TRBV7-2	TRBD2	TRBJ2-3	CASSSTSGRADTQYF	TGTGCCAGCAGCTCCACTAGCGGGAGGGCAGATACGCAGTATTTT
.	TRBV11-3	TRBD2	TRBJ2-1	CASSPRLAGVKQFF	TGTGCCAGCAGCCCCCGGCTAGCGGGAGTGAAGCAGTTCTTC
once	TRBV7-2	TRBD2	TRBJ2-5	CASSKTGTSGGTQYF	TGTGCCAGCAGCAAAACCGGGACTAGTGGGGGGACCCAGTACTTC
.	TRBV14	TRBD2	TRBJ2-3	CASSQDPLGLAGARDTQYF	TGTGCCAGCAGCCAAGATCCCCTTGGACTAGCGGGAGCTAGAGATACGCAGTATTTT
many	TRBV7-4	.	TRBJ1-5	CASSPNLLDFNQPQHF	TGTGCCAGCAGCCCTAATCTACTTGATTTCAATCAGCCCCAGCATTTT